This T cell receptor (beta chain) was observed in a study of cytomegalovirus exposure and HLA in healthy donors. General observations from the study: For most TCR beta V segments, an earlier analysis put the productive rate at about 90% or about 30% of the time. Highest at DRB1 and lowest at HLA-C, TCR association rates differed among HLA loci in a later analysis.

With 6 bases clipped from V and 1 base from J, the junction kept 10 bases outside the gene matches. This CDR3 has 16 amino acids. Germline-derived CDR1 and CDR2 are SGHDN and FVKESK. PCR amplification relied on 60 Vbeta primers (plus 13 Jbeta primers). Sequencing was performed with immunoSEQ multiplex PCR; in TCRdb, only in-frame clones are kept and a portion is missing. Its table lists roughly 120,000 clones. In the case of this clone: What it binds is not known.

The chain is built from TRBV14 and TRBJ2-7; 9 positions match TRBD2. This TCR derives from a man aged 18 to 30 in good health and CMV-seronegative. Sequenced input: PBMCs. In DNA, the CDR3 is TGTGCCAGCAGTCCCCGGAGCGGGAGGAAATCCTACGAGCAGTACTTC. It codes for CASSPRSGRKSYEQYF. The full variable domain, with the rest looked up from reference TRBV14 and TRBJ2-7, is EAGVTQFPSHSVIEKGQTVTLRCDPISGHDNLYWYRRVMGKEIKFLLHFVKESKQDESGMPNNRFLAERTGGTYSTLKVQPAELEDSGVYFCASSPRSGRKSYEQYFGPGTRLTVT.